This TCR beta chain was sequenced for a study of blood T cells in healthy people across ages. Study-level results: Observed TCR beta diversity per million T cells went down as age went up. This fall followed a roughly linear course with age. A greater number of naive CD4+ cells and higher diversity distinguished long-lived donors from aged donors.

This clonotype was seen a handful of times. Its cognate antigen is unknown. The total RNA that was extracted per sample amounted to at least 6 micrograms. The CDR3 consists of 16 residues. V was cut by 1 base and J by 1 base, with 13 bases left in between. Per germline, CDR1 SGHDN and CDR2 FVKESK. The second PCR ran roughly 7 to 12 cycles with a sample-barcoded 5' primer and J-beta primers. Every cDNA molecule carried a tag from a template-switch adaptor bearing 12 random nucleotides. TCRdb re-analysed the 5' RACE reads in MiXCR, keeping a single row per CDR3 protein. The data show about 1,800,000 distinct CDR3 sequences, 25% to 30% seen once.

The source material was blood. This clonotype was obtained from a woman younger than 45 in good health. The J gene is TRBJ1-2, the V gene TRBV14, with a tentative D call TRBD1 (6 bases). The CDR3 sequence is CASSQVGGLLNYGYTF. The CDR3 DNA sequence: TGTGCCAGCAGCCAAGTGGGGGGGCTCCTTAACTATGGCTACACCTTC. Full variable domain (outside the CDR3, taken from reference TRBV14 and TRBJ1-2): EAGVTQFPSHSVIEKGQTVTLRCDPISGHDNLYWYRRVMGKEIKFLLHFVKESKQDESGMPNNRFLAERTGGTYSTLKVQPAELEDSGVYFCASSQVGGLLNYGYTFGSGTRLTVV.